This TCR beta chain comes out of a study of cytomegalovirus exposure and HLA in healthy donors. Study-level findings and limits: The CMV antigen specificity of three CMV-associated chains was confirmed through in vitro analysis. Using the classifier, cytomegalovirus status was reportedly diagnosed with high specificity and sensitivity. TCR sequences were mostly rare, though some public TCRs occurred in many donors.

Some clones are missing from TCRdb's copy, which holds only in-frame ones; the method was immunoSEQ multiplex PCR. The sample lists hundreds of thousands of clones; 75% to 90% were seen once. This clone was seen a single time. Its antigen is not identified. Trimming cost V 7 bases and J 0 bases, with 13 bases left between them. The germline V gene encodes CDR1 SNHLY and CDR2 FYNNEI. The length of the CDR3 is 15 residues. Sequenced input: PBMCs. The TCR comes from a woman younger than 35 in good health and CMV-seronegative. V and J are TRBV2 and TRBJ2-1, with D hard to call. The CDR3 sequence: CASTLPKTSYNEQFF. In DNA form, the CDR3 reads TGTGCCAGCACACTACCAAAAACCTCCTACAATGAGCAGTTCTTC.